Shown below are 2 T cell receptor beta chains from a single sample sequenced in a study of blood T cell repertoires in COVID-19. Profiling relied on immunoSEQ multiplex PCR, and the TCRdb table lists in-frame clones only, not all of them. This table holds about 250,000 clones, less than 90% found once. Sequencing was carried out using peripheral blood. The receptors come from a woman in her forties who had recovered from COVID-19.

The gene calls are TRBV30 and TRBJ1-2; D gene uncertain. Trimming pared 0 bases from V and 1 base from J, leaving 18 bases between. The germline gives CDR1 GTSNPN, CDR2 SVGIG (reference sequence). The CDR3 spans 17 residues. CDR3 loop: CAWSVSPSRTDNYGYTF. The CDR3 coding sequence is TGTGCCTGGAGTGTAAGTCCTTCCAGAACAGATAACTATGGCTACACCTTC.

The chain recombines TRBV9 with TRBJ1-3; D gene unclear. Germline V gives CDR1 SGDLS, CDR2 YYNGEE. V was cut by 0 bases and J by 3 bases, with 13 bases left in between. The CDR3 is 16 residues long. The CDR3 here is CASSVVPGRGGNTIYF. The DNA for the CDR3 is TGTGCCAGCAGCGTAGTGCCGGGCCGGGGTGGAAACACCATATATTTT.